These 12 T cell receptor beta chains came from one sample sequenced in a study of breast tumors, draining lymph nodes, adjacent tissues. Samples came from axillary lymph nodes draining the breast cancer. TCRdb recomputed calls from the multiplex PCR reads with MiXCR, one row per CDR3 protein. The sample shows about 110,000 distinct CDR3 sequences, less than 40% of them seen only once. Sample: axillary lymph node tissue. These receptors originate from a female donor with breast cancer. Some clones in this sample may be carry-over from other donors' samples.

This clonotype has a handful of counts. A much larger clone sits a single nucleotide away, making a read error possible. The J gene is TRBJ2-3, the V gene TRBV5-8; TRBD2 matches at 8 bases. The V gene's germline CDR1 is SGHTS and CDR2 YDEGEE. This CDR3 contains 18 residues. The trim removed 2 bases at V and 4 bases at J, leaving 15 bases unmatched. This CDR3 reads CASSFGTTGRAGADTQYF. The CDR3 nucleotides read TGTGCCAGCAGCTTCGGGACTACCGGGAGGGCCGGGGCAGATACGCAGTATTTT.

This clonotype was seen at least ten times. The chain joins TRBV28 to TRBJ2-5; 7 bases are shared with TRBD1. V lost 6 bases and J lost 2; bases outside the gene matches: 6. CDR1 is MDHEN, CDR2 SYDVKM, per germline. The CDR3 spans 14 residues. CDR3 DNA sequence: TGTGCCAGCAGGGTAGGGGGCTGGCAAGAGACCCAGTACTTC. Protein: CASRVGGWQETQYF.

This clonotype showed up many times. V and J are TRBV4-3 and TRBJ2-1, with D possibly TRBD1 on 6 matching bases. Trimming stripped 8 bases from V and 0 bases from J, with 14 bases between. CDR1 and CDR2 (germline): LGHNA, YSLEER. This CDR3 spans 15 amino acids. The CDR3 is CASPGTPSSYNEQFF. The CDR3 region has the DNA TGCGCCAGCCCCGGGACACCGAGCTCCTACAATGAGCAGTTCTTC.

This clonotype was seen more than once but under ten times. For the CDR3, the DNA is TGTGCCAGCTCACCCGCGGGGACTAGCGGAGGTGGGGTCCCCTACGAGCAGTACTTC. Amino acids: CASSPAGTSGGGVPYEQYF. The chain links TRBV18 to TRBJ2-7; 11 bases map to TRBD2. V dropped 3 bases and J dropped 2; count of bases not matched to a gene: 15. CDR3 size: 19 residues. Germline V CDR1 and CDR2: KGHSH, LQKENI.

The CDR3 sequence: CASSLVGQGGIPPLHF. The CDR3 DNA reads TGTGCCAGCAGCTTAGTGGGGCAGGGTGGAATTCCACCCCTCCACTTT. The rearrangement links TRBV5-5 to TRBJ1-6, with a tentative D call TRBD1 (5 bases). Germline loops: CDR1 SGHKS, CDR2 YYEKEE (reference sequence). CDR3 size: 16 residues. The V and J ends lost 2 bases and 11 bases respectively, with 20 bases between them.

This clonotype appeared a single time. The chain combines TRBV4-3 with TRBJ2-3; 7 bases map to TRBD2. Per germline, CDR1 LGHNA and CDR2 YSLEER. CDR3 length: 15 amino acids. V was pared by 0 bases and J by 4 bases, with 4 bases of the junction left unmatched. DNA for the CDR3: TGCGCCAGCAGCCAAGATAGGGGAGGGGCAGATACGCAGTATTTT. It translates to CASSQDRGGADTQYF.

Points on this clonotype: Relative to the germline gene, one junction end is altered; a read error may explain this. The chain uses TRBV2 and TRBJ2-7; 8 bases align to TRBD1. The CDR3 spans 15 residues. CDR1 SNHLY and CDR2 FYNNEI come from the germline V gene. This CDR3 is CASSEIWTGPYEQCF. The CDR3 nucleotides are TGTGCCAGCAGTGAAATCTGGACAGGGCCCTACGAGCAGTGCTTC. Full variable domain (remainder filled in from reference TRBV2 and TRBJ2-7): EPEVTQTPSHQVTQMGQEVILRCVPISNHLYFYWYRQILGQKVEFLVSFYNNEISEKSEIFDDQFSVERPDGSNFTLKIRSTKLEDSAMYFCASSEIWTGPYEQCFGPGTRLTVT.

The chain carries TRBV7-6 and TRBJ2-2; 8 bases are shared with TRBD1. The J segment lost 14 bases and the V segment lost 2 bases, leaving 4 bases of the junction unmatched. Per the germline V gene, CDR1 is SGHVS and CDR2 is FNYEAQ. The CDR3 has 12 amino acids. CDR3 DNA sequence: TGTGCCAGCAGCTTAATGGGGACAGGCCTGTTTTTT. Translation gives CASSLMGTGLFF. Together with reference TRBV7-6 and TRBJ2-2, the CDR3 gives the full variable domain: GAGVSQSPRYKVTKRGQDVALRCDPISGHVSLYWYRQALGQGPEFLTYFNYEAQQDKSGLPNDRFSAERPEGSISTLTIQRTEQRDSAMYRCASSLMGTGLFFGEGSRLTVL.

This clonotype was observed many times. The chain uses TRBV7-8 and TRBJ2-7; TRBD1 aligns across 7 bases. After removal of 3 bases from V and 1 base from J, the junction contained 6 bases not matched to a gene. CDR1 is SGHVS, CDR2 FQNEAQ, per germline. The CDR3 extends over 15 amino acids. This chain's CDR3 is CASSFGQALSYEQYF. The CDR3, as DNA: TGTGCCAGCAGCTTTGGACAGGCGCTTTCCTACGAGCAGTACTTC. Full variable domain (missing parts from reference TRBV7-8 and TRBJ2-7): GAGVSQSPRYKVAKRGQDVALRCDPISGHVSLFWYQQALGQGPEFLTYFQNEAQLDKSGLPSDRFFAERPEGSVSTLKIQRTQQEDSAVYLCASSFGQALSYEQYFGPGTRLTVT.

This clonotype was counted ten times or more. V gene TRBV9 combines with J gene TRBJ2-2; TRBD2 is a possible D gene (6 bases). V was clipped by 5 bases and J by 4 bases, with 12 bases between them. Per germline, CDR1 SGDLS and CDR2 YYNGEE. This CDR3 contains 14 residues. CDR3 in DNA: TGTGCCAGCAGGGGGGGAGCAGCCACCGGGGAGCTGTTTTTT. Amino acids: CASRGGAATGELFF.

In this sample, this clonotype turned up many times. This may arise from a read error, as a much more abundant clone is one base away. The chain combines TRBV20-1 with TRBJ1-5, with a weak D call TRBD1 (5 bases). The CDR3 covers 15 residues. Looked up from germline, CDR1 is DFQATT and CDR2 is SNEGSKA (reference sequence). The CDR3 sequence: CSARDVSGSTQPQHF. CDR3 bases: TGCAGTGCTAGAGATGTCTCAGGGAGCACTCAGCCCCAGCATTTT.

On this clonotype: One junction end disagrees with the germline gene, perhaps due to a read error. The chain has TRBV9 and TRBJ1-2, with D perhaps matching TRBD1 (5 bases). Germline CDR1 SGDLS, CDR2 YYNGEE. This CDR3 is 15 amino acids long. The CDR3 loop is CASGSRLAGTAGCTF. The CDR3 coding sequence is TGTGCCAGCGGCTCGAGACTTGCAGGGACGGCTGGCTGCACCTTC. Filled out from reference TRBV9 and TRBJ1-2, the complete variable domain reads DSGVTQTPKHLITATGQRVTLRCSPRSGDLSVYWYQQSLDQGLQFLIQYYNGEERAKGNILERFSAQQFPDLHSELNLSSLELGDSALYFCASGSRLAGTAGCTFGSGTRLTVV.